These 5 T cell receptor beta chains were sequenced from one sample in a study of T-cell memory formation after mild COVID-19. TCRdb processed the 5' RACE reads anew with MiXCR; each CDR3 protein has one entry. The sample includes about 310,000 distinct CDR3 sequences, roughly 15% of them seen just once. Sequencing was done on a sample of PBMCs or a T cell subset sorted from them (not recorded which). All receptors derive from a man between 18 and 35 years old who had mild COVID-19 (a few samples of this study predate the infection). Cell type and time point are not known.

This clonotype was seen a few times. This chain connects TRBV20-1 to TRBJ1-6, with D uncertain. The V and J ends lost 7 bases and 9 bases respectively, with 7 bases between them. The CDR3 is 10 amino acids. CDR1 is DFQATT and CDR2 is SNEGSKA in the germline V gene (reference sequence). CDR3 bases: TGCAGTGTTTTGGGTTCACCCCTCCACTTT. As protein: CSVLGSPLHF.

This clonotype was counted between two and nine times. The chain has TRBV6-5 and TRBJ2-7, with 8 bases aligning to TRBD1. With 7 bases clipped from V and 9 bases from J, the junction kept 5 bases outside the gene matches. Germline CDR1 MNHEY, CDR2 SVGAGI. The CDR3 runs 11 residues. The CDR3, as DNA: TGTGCCAGCACCGACAGGGGTGCGCAGTACTTC. It codes for CASTDRGAQYF.

This clonotype was seen a handful of times. V is TRBV6-5 and J is TRBJ2-6; D may be TRBD1 (6 bases). The CDR3 runs to 14 residues. Trimming left V 6 bases short and J 2 bases short, with 8 bases between. Germline assignment: CDR1 MNHEY and CDR2 SVGAGI. The CDR3 DNA follows: TGTGCCAGCAGCACAGGGACTGGGGCCAACGTCCTGACTTTC. Its protein product is CASSTGTGANVLTF.

The chain recombines TRBV7-9 with TRBJ2-7; D call uncertain. Germline CDR1 is SEHNR and CDR2 is FQNEAQ (reference sequence). The CDR3 covers 13 residues. V lost 4 bases and J 7 bases, leaving 14 bases between the germline ends. The CDR3 region is CASSSGSVGEQYF. CDR3 nucleotide sequence: TGTGCCAGCAGCTCCGGGTCCGTCGGGGAGCAGTACTTC.

This clonotype has a handful of counts. V and J are TRBV28 and TRBJ1-4; TRBD1 aligns across 9 bases. This CDR3 region has 19 residues. V was pared by 6 bases and J by 8 bases, with 22 bases of the junction left unmatched. The germline V gene encodes CDR1 MDHEN and CDR2 SYDVKM. The CDR3 is CASSHQDRGEFGLGEKLFF. The CDR3 DNA is TGTGCCAGCAGCCACCAGGACAGGGGAGAATTTGGCTTGGGCGAAAAACTGTTTTTT. Using reference TRBV28 and TRBJ1-4 for the parts outside the CDR3, the full variable domain is DVKVTQSSRYLVKRTGEKVFLECVQDMDHENMFWYRQDPGLGLRLIYFSYDVKMKEKGDIPEGYSVSREKKERFSLILESASTNQTSMYLCASSHQDRGEFGLGEKLFFGSGTQLSVL.